This is a list of T cell receptor beta chains from one sample in a study of T cell repertoires in cytomegalovirus infection. TCRdb processed the reads anew with MiXCR; each CDR3 protein has one entry. The profile shows approximately 110,000 distinct CDR3 sequences, under 45% of them singletons. No antigen has been identified for these receptors. The input for sequencing was CD8+ T cells from cultured PBMCs, taken from culture after CMV antigen stimulation. The receptors were sampled from a human donor in good health (CMV status not recorded). Some clones in this sample may be carry-over from other donors' samples. The CDR3 runs from the conserved cysteine through the conserved F or W. The D gene is left open where the match is weak. Clone size is stated in some rows and not others, as once, few, many or a class when expanded.

d_gene | j_gene | abundance | v_gene | CDR3nt | CDR3aa
TRBD2 | TRBJ2-4 | few | TRBV7-8 | TGTGCCAGCAGCGGACCCGGGGGGGCGGCAAACATTCAGTACTTC | CASSGPGGAANIQYF
TRBD1 | TRBJ2-6 | . | TRBV5-4 | TGTGCCAGCAGCCGTCCCGGGACAGGGTCTGGGGCCAACGTCCTGACTTTC | CASSRPGTGSGANVLTF
. | TRBJ2-6 | many | TRBV19 | TGTGCCAGTAGTAGCGGCCTCTCTGGGGCCAACGTCCTGACTTTC | CASSSGLSGANVLTF
. | TRBJ1-1 | few | TRBV7-9 | TGTGCCAGCAGTCACGAAGACACTGAAGCTTTCTTT | CASSHEDTEAFF
TRBD1 | TRBJ1-5 | . | TRBV12-3/TRBV12-4 | TGTGCCAGCAGTTCCGGGACAGGGTTATTTCAGCCCCAGCATTTT | CASSSGTGLFQPQHF
TRBD2 | TRBJ2-7 | . | TRBV6-5 | TGTGCCAGCAGTTACTCGGCCGGGACTAGCGGGGGATACGAGCAGTACTTC | CASSYSAGTSGGYEQYF
. | TRBJ2-1 | few | TRBV12-3/TRBV12-4 | TGTGCCAGCGGCCACCCCGAGGAGCAGTTCTTC | CASGHPEEQFF
. | TRBJ2-1 | . | TRBV28 | TGTGCCAGCAGTTCCTCACAGGGTTTCCCCTACAATGAGCAGTTCTTC | CASSSSQGFPYNEQFF
TRBD2 | TRBJ2-3 | . | TRBV10-3 | TGTGCCATCATGGCGGGGGACACAGATACGCAGTATTTT | CAIMAGDTDTQYF
TRBD1 | TRBJ2-7 | once | TRBV7-3 | TGTGCCAGCGGGACAGGGGTATACGAGCAGTACTTC | CASGTGVYEQYF
. | TRBJ1-1 | . | TRBV10-3 | TGTGCCATCAGTGACCCCTCCGACGACACTGAAGCTTTCTTT | CAISDPSDDTEAFF
. | TRBJ2-7 | . | TRBV11-2 | TGTGCCAGCAGCTTAGATCCGACGGTCTACGAGCAGTACTTC | CASSLDPTVYEQYF
. | TRBJ1-6 | many | TRBV5-8 | TGTGCCAGCAGCTTGGTTGTGACACCGTTCTATAATTCACCCCTCCACTTT | CASSLVVTPFYNSPLHF
. | TRBJ1-4 | . | TRBV7-9 | TGTGCCAGCAGTCCCCAAGGAATGCAGGGGTTTCGCGAAAAACTGTTTTTT | CASSPQGMQGFREKLFF
. | TRBJ2-6 | many | TRBV7-8 | TGTGCCAGCAGTTCCCCTGGGGCCTCTGGGGCCAACGTCCTGACTTTC | CASSSPGASGANVLTF
. | TRBJ1-1 | few | TRBV12-3/TRBV12-4 | TGTGCCAGCACCGCAGGGACTGAAGCTTTCTTT | CASTAGTEAFF
TRBD1 | TRBJ2-2 | . | TRBV27 | TGTGCCAGCCTAACCGGGACAGGGGGCATCGGGGAGCTGTTTTTT | CASLTGTGGIGELFF
. | TRBJ2-1 | . | TRBV24-1 | TGTGCCACCAGTGATTTGCGCCAGGGTGGGATATACAATGAGCAGTTCTTC | CATSDLRQGGIYNEQFF
TRBD2 | TRBJ2-7 | . | TRBV6-6 | TGTGCCAGCAGTTACCTACTAGCGGCCGGGGAGCAGTACTTC | CASSYLLAAGEQYF
. | TRBJ2-1 | . | TRBV20-1 | TGCAGTGCTCCTCTAGAGGGGGACCTCTCCTACAATGAGCAGTTCTTC | CSAPLEGDLSYNEQFF
. | TRBJ1-6 | few | TRBV5-4 | TGTGCCAGCAGCTTGACACCTAATTCACCCCTCCACTTT | CASSLTPNSPLHF
. | TRBJ2-2 | . | TRBV7-9 | TGTGCCAGCAGCGAGAACACCGGGGAGCTGTTTTTT | CASSENTGELFF
. | TRBJ2-3 | once | TRBV9 | TGTGCCAGCAGCGTAGGGTCTCGGAGTTCTGCTAGCAAAGGGACAGATACGCAGTATTTT | CASSVGSRSSASKGTDTQYF
. | TRBJ1-5 | few | TRBV7-2 | TGTGCCAGCAGCTCCGGGGGGCAGGCGAACAATCAGCCCCAGCATTTT | CASSSGGQANNQPQHF
. | TRBJ1-2 | many | TRBV9 | TGTGCCAGCAGCCACCGGGCAGCCAACTATGGCTACACCTTC | CASSHRAANYGYTF
. | TRBJ1-5 | . | TRBV19 | TGTGCCAGTAGTACCCAGGACGGAAGCAATCAGCCCCAGCATTTT | CASSTQDGSNQPQHF
. | TRBJ2-3 | . | TRBV7-2 | TGTGCCAGCAGCTCAGCCACAGGGTTGGATACGCAGTATTTT | CASSSATGLDTQYF
TRBD2 | TRBJ2-3 | . | TRBV5-1 | TGCGCCAGCAGCTTGCGGACTAGCGGGGGGGCCGCGGCAGATACGCAGTATTTT | CASSLRTSGGAAADTQYF
. | TRBJ1-1 | few | TRBV7-8 | TGTGCCAGCAGCCCGGTAGGAGAAGGGGTTAACACTGAAGCTTTCTTT | CASSPVGEGVNTEAFF
TRBD2 | TRBJ2-7 | few | TRBV29-1 | TGCAGCGCCACCGGGGGGGCCTACGAGCAGTACTTC | CSATGGAYEQYF
. | TRBJ2-1 | few | TRBV25-1 | TGTGCCAGCAGTGTACATCCCCTAAACAATGAGCAGTTCTTC | CASSVHPLNNEQFF
TRBD2 | TRBJ2-1 | . | TRBV4-1 | TGCGCCAGCAGCCAAGATAGCGGGGGATCCTACAATGAGCAGTTCTTC | CASSQDSGGSYNEQFF
TRBD1 | TRBJ1-1 | . | TRBV13 | TGTGCCAGCAGCTTAGGTGGGGACAGGTACACTGAAGCTTTCTTT | CASSLGGDRYTEAFF
TRBD2 | TRBJ2-1 | few | TRBV7-6 | TGTGCCAGCAGCTTGGGACTAGTTTTTGAGCAGTTCTTC | CASSLGLVFEQFF
. | TRBJ2-1 | few | TRBV20-1 | TGCAGTGCTTCCGGAGAGGACCCTAGCTCCTACAATGAGCAGTTCTTC | CSASGEDPSSYNEQFF
. | TRBJ2-1 | few | TRBV7-2 | TGTGCCAGCAGCCTGGAACCGGGACACCCTCACAATGAGCAGTTCTTC | CASSLEPGHPHNEQFF
. | TRBJ1-4 | . | TRBV6-5 | TGTGCCAGCAGTTACTCTGCAGGGGAGGGTGAAAAACTGTTTTTT | CASSYSAGEGEKLFF
. | TRBJ2-7 | few | TRBV2 | TGTGCCAGTGCAGAGGATGCCGTCGGGCACGAGCAGTACTTC | CASAEDAVGHEQYF
. | TRBJ2-5 | few | TRBV7-6 | TGTGCCAGCAGCTTCGGGGAGGCACAAGAGACCCAGTACTTC | CASSFGEAQETQYF
. | TRBJ2-7 | few | TRBV19 | TGTGCCAGTAGTCACGGCGGGGGCAGGGCCTACGAGCAGTACTTC | CASSHGGGRAYEQYF
TRBD1 | TRBJ1-2 | . | TRBV2 | TGTGCCAGCATTCCTCCCGGGACAGGGGAGGACGGGGATGGCTACACCTTC | CASIPPGTGEDGDGYTF
TRBD2 | TRBJ2-1 | . | TRBV12-3/TRBV12-4 | TGTGCCAGCAGTTTTTGGACTAGCGGGAATGAGCAGTTCTTC | CASSFWTSGNEQFF
TRBD2 | TRBJ2-7 | few | TRBV11-2 | TGTGCCAGCAGCTTAGATCGAAAGACTAGCGGGAGCGGGTACGAGCAGTACTTC | CASSLDRKTSGSGYEQYF
. | TRBJ2-5 | . | TRBV7-8 | TGTGCCAGCACCAAGGGGGTAGAGACCCAGTACTTC | CASTKGVETQYF
TRBD2 | TRBJ2-4 | . | TRBV30 | TGTGCCTGGACGGAGCGGGGGGGAGAGAACATTCAGTACTTC | CAWTERGGENIQYF